This T cell receptor beta chain was found in a study of blood T cell repertoires in COVID-19. Study in general: PBMCs, B-cell-depleted T cells, or T cells provided the cDNA or gDNA that made up the material.

This CDR3 has 15 amino acids. V lost 0 bases, J lost 1 base, and 10 bases lay in between. CDR1 is SGHRS, CDR2 YFSETQ, per germline. Ages ranged from roughly 18 to 100 years, with residence in about 24 US areas. Cohort assignment relied on participant-reported clinical history. In the original processing: From reference gene primer amplification, estimates of nucleated cell counts were derived. Sequencing was performed with immunoSEQ multiplex PCR; in TCRdb, only in-frame clones are kept and a portion is missing. V, J and clone size are those of that table, while D and trimming were read from the DNA. The repertoire holds a few hundred thousand clones, almost 90% seen once, with 3.5% to 4.5% in the top ten.

The sequencing sample was made of PBMCs or T cells enriched from blood (not recorded which). The clonotype was recovered from a woman aged 18-30 years with acute COVID-19. The chain links TRBV5-1 to TRBJ1-1; D remains unclear. CDR3 loop: CASSLGGQTNTEAFF. The CDR3, as DNA: TGCGCCAGCAGCTTGGGAGGTCAGACGAACACTGAAGCTTTCTTT.